One and the same sample provided the 27 T cell receptor beta chains below, sequenced in a study of Ad26.COV2.S vaccination and SARS-CoV-2 variants. Regarding treatment: 15 to 20 received Ad26.COV2.S at low or high dose, single or two shots; about 5 received placebo; per-sample allocation not given. Day 63 after the first vaccine or placebo injection was the time point for sampling. Profiled with immunoSEQ multiplex PCR; TCRdb holds only in-frame clones, not every one. The table shows roughly 410,000 clones, with about four fifths occurring only once. This specimen consisted of peripheral blood, obtained in a trial of Ad26.COV2.S vaccine versus placebo. Receptors originate from a person aged 18-60 years who received the Ad26.COV2.S COVID-19 vaccine or a placebo.

This clone turned up a few times. J is TRBJ2-2 and V is TRBV7-3; D gene uncertain. This CDR3 contains 14 residues. Germline CDR1 SGHTA, CDR2 FQGTGA. Trimming shortened V by 5 bases and J by 6 bases, and 13 bases separated the two germline ends. The CDR3 nucleotides read TGTGCCAGCAGCGCATACAGATCCCCCGGGGAGCTGTTTTTT. Protein product: CASSAYRSPGELFF.

This rearrangement joins TRBV6-5 to TRBJ2-7, with a weak D call TRBD1 (6 bases). With 5 bases removed from V and 12 bases from J, the gap between germline ends came to 20 bases. Germline V gene sequence: CDR1 MNHEY, CDR2 SVGAGI. This CDR3 contains 13 residues. The CDR3 region has the DNA TGTGCCAGCAGTCAAACGCCGGACAAAGGGGGGTACTTC. It encodes CASSQTPDKGGYF.

This clone was seen a single time. This chain connects TRBV3-1 (or the pseudogene TRBV3-2) to TRBJ1-4, with 11 nucleotides matching TRBD1. In germline, CDR1 is LGHDT, CDR2 YNNKEL (reference sequence). The CDR3 runs to 15 residues. With 5 bases clipped from V and 7 bases from J, the junction kept 6 bases outside the gene matches. CDR3 residues: CASSSWTGGSEKLFF. The CDR3 region has the DNA TGTGCCAGCAGCTCTTGGACAGGGGGCAGTGAAAAACTGTTTTTT.

The genes are TRBV7-3 and TRBJ2-1; no definite D call. Between the trimmed V and J ends, which lost 7 bases and 0 bases, there was a span of 13 bases. CDR1 is SGHTA and CDR2 is FQGTGA in the germline V gene. This CDR3 spans 15 amino acids. CDR3 protein: CASTLSRHSYNEQFF. The CDR3 DNA follows: TGTGCCAGCACCCTTAGCCGCCACTCCTACAATGAGCAGTTCTTC. The whole variable domain, filled in from reference TRBV7-3 and TRBJ2-1, reads GAGVSQTPSNKVTEKGKYVELRCDPISGHTALYWYRQSLGQGPEFLIYFQGTGAADDSGLPNDRFFAVRPEGSVSTLKIQRTERGDSAVYLCASTLSRHSYNEQFFGPGTRLTVL.

The J gene is TRBJ2-2, the V gene TRBV13; 7 bases are shared with TRBD1. Germline CDR1 PRHDT, CDR2 FYEKMQ (reference sequence). With V trimmed by 4 bases and J by 5 bases, 10 bases remained unmatched. The CDR3 length is 16 residues. In DNA, the CDR3 is TGTGCCAGCAGCTCCGCCAGGGGGTGGAGGACCGGGGAGCTGTTTTTT. This gives the protein CASSSARGWRTGELFF. The full variable domain, with the rest looked up from reference TRBV13 and TRBJ2-2, is AAGVIQSPRHLIKEKRETATLKCYPIPRHDTVYWYQQGPGQDPQFLISFYEKMQSDKGSIPDRFSAQQFSDYHSELNMSSLELGDSALYFCASSSARGWRTGELFFGEGSRLTVL.

The V call is TRBV6-5, the J call TRBJ1-1; D possibly corresponds to TRBD1 (5 bases). CDR1 MNHEY and CDR2 SVGAGI come from the germline V gene. The CDR3 contains 13 residues. V lost 7 bases to trimming and J lost 4 bases, with 13 bases between them. The CDR3 nucleotides are TGTGCCAGCATGCTGCCCCAGGGCACTGAAGCTTTCTTT. Translation gives CASMLPQGTEAFF.

The genes are TRBV19 and TRBJ2-4; possibly TRBD1 for D (6 bases). This CDR3 spans 16 amino acids. Germline V CDR1 and CDR2: LNHDA, SQIVND (reference sequence). V lost 7 bases, J lost 0 bases, and 16 bases lay in between. The chain's CDR3 is CASTSWGLLAKNIQYF. In nucleotides, the CDR3 is TGTGCCAGTACCTCCTGGGGGCTACTAGCCAAAAACATTCAGTACTTC.

The J gene is TRBJ1-5, the V gene TRBV7-2; TRBD1 aligns across 7 bases. Trimming at V came to 1 base and at J to 5 bases, leaving 2 bases not matched to a gene. The CDR3 loop spans 14 amino acids. Germline V CDR1 and CDR2: SGHTA, FQGNSA. The CDR3 sequence: CASSLDRGHQPQHF. CDR3 nucleotides: TGTGCCAGCAGCTTAGATAGGGGGCATCAGCCCCAGCATTTT.

The gene calls are TRBV19 and TRBJ1-2; no firm D call. Trimming took off 1 base at V and 4 bases at J, with 7 bases between the two ends. This CDR3 spans 13 amino acids. Per germline, CDR1 LNHDA and CDR2 SQIVND (reference sequence). CDR3 nucleotide sequence: TGTGCCAGTAGTATAGGGCAGCTCTATGGCTACACCTTC. Residues: CASSIGQLYGYTF.

This clone appeared once. The V gene is TRBV21-1, the J gene TRBJ2-2. TRBV21-1 corresponds to a pseudogene. The length of the CDR3 is 14 residues. Here the CDR3 reads CASSSSSNTGELFF. CDR3 sequence (DNA): TGTGCCAGCAGCAGCAGCTCGAACACCGGGGAGCTGTTTTTT.

The chain carries TRBV20-1 and TRBJ1-5, with D hard to call. The germline V gene has CDR1 DFQATT and CDR2 SNEGSKA (reference sequence). The CDR3 loop spans 13 amino acids. Trimming took off 3 bases at V and 0 bases at J, with 6 bases between the two ends. The CDR3 region is CSASSASNQPQHF. CDR3 DNA: TGCAGTGCTAGTTCGGCTAGCAATCAGCCCCAGCATTTT.

The chain joins TRBV4-1 to TRBJ2-2, with D unclear. There are 13 residues in the CDR3. Per the germline V gene, CDR1 is MGHRA and CDR2 is YSYEKL. The ends were cut back, 4 bases at V and 9 bases at J, with 12 bases in the middle. This CDR3 reads CASSPLVARELFF. CDR3 DNA: TGCGCCAGCAGCCCACTTGTGGCGAGGGAGCTGTTTTTT.

The chain combines TRBV15 with TRBJ1-2, with D maybe TRBD1 (6 bases). Germline CDR1 is LNHNV and CDR2 is YYDKDF (reference sequence). V was shortened by 1 base and J by 7 bases, with 16 bases between the two germline ends. This CDR3 is 15 amino acids long. The CDR3 region is CATSRVSVLGGGYTF. CDR3 nucleotide sequence: TGTGCCACCAGCAGAGTGTCGGTCTTAGGGGGTGGCTACACCTTC.

The CDR3 protein is CSALGDYGYTF. The CDR3 coding sequence is TGCAGTGCTCTGGGCGACTATGGCTACACCTTC. The J gene is TRBJ1-2, the V gene TRBV20-1; D remains ambiguous. The V end lost 5 bases, the J end lost 3 bases, and 7 bases lay between the germline ends. Germline V CDR1 and CDR2: DFQATT, SNEGSKA (reference sequence). There are 11 residues in the CDR3.

This clone came up a few times. This chain uses TRBV6-5 with TRBJ2-3, with TRBD2 matching over 8 bases. The CDR3 is made up of 15 amino acids. The V and J ends lost 9 bases and 2 bases, in that order; junction bases with no gene match: 10. CDR1 MNHEY and CDR2 SVGAGI come from the germline V gene. CDR3: CASSPLAEATDTQYF. The CDR3 nucleotides read TGTGCCAGTTCCCCACTAGCGGAAGCCACAGATACGCAGTATTTT.

The J gene is TRBJ1-1, the V gene TRBV19; D may be TRBD1 (6 bases). The CDR3 covers 14 residues. V was clipped by 8 bases and J by 0 bases, with 13 bases between them. Germline V gene data show CDR1 as LNHDA and CDR2 as SQIVND (reference sequence). CDR3 bases: TGTGCCAGTGGTCGGCAGGGGATGAACACTGAAGCTTTCTTT. It codes for CASGRQGMNTEAFF.

This chain joins TRBV5-5 and TRBJ1-2; 8 nucleotides match TRBD1. The V gene end was trimmed by 4 bases and the J gene end by 7 bases; junction bases not matched to a gene: 12. Germline-derived CDR1 and CDR2 are SGHKS and YYEKEE (reference sequence). There are 15 residues in the CDR3. The CDR3 bases are TGTGCCAGCAGCCCAACAGGGGGAAATCGACGTGGCTACACCTTC. It specifies CASSPTGGNRRGYTF.

The chain employs TRBV15 and TRBJ2-7; D is unclear. This CDR3 region has 15 residues. CDR1 is LNHNV, CDR2 YYDKDF, per germline (reference sequence). Trimming shortened V by 0 bases and J by 2 bases, and 11 bases separated the two germline ends. In DNA form, the CDR3 reads TGTGCCACCAGCAGAGATACGCCGGCCACCTACGAGCAGTACTTC. This encodes CATSRDTPATYEQYF.

V gene TRBV13 combines with J gene TRBJ2-7; 10 bases are shared with TRBD2. The CDR3 has 15 amino acids. J lost 6 bases, V lost 5 bases, and 10 bases had no gene match. CDR1 and CDR2 from the germline V gene are PRHDT and FYEKMQ (reference sequence). CDR3 coding DNA: TGTGCCAGCAGCAAACCGGGACTAGCGCCCCTCGAGCAGTACTTC. As protein: CASSKPGLAPLEQYF. Variable domain in full (rest from reference TRBV13 and TRBJ2-7): AAGVIQSPRHLIKEKRETATLKCYPIPRHDTVYWYQQGPGQDPQFLISFYEKMQSDKGSIPDRFSAQQFSDYHSELNMSSLELGDSALYFCASSKPGLAPLEQYFGPGTRLTVT.

In its sample, this clone was seen once. The rearrangement uses TRBV13 and TRBJ2-3, with 8 nucleotides matching TRBD2. Germline-derived CDR1 and CDR2 are PRHDT and FYEKMQ (reference sequence). CDR3 size: 15 residues. Trimming cost V 5 bases and J 4 bases; bases outside gene matches: 8. Here the CDR3 DNA reads TGTGCCAGCAGCCGAGCGGGAGTCGGTGCAGATACGCAGTATTTT. Amino acid sequence: CASSRAGVGADTQYF.

This rearrangement joins TRBV15 to TRBJ2-7; 7 bases are a match to TRBD1. Germline values: CDR1 LNHNV, CDR2 YYDKDF (reference sequence). Losses at the gene ends were 0 bases for V and 5 bases for J; bases not matched to a gene: 7. This CDR3 comprises 15 residues. CDR3 protein: CATSRDWTGLDEQYF. CDR3 DNA sequence: TGTGCCACCAGCAGAGATTGGACAGGTCTCGACGAGCAGTACTTC.

V gene TRBV7-2 combines with J gene TRBJ1-2; D possibly corresponds to TRBD1 (6 bases). The CDR3 covers 16 residues. The V and J ends lost 3 bases and 7 bases respectively, with 21 bases between them. From germline, CDR1 is SGHTA and CDR2 FQGNSA. CDR3 residues: CASSFQGLGLPAGYTF. CDR3 DNA: TGTGCCAGCAGCTTTCAGGGGCTCGGTCTCCCTGCTGGCTACACCTTC.

The chain joins TRBV18 to TRBJ1-2; D remains unclear. Germline CDR1 and CDR2: KGHSH and LQKENI. The CDR3 consists of 11 residues. Deletions cut 5 bases from V and 4 bases from J, with 5 bases between. CDR3 in amino acids: CASSSSYGYTF. For the CDR3, the DNA is TGTGCCAGCTCATCTTCCTATGGCTACACCTTC.

This chain links TRBV7-2 with TRBJ1-1, with 9 bases lining up with TRBD1. CDR3 size: 15 residues. J lost 2 bases, V lost 5 bases, and 6 bases had no gene match. The germline V gene encodes CDR1 SGHTA and CDR2 FQGNSA. CDR3 loop: CASSEQGAVNTEAFF. The CDR3 bases are TGTGCCAGCAGCGAACAGGGGGCAGTCAACACTGAAGCTTTCTTT.

This clone came up once. V gene TRBV4-1 combines with J gene TRBJ2-1; D ambiguous. V lost 1 base to trimming and J lost 0 bases, with 13 bases between them. Germline CDR1 and CDR2: MGHRA and YSYEKL. This CDR3 has 17 residues. The CDR3 loop is CASSQVEDGYSYNEQFF. Here the CDR3 DNA reads TGCGCCAGCAGCCAAGTAGAGGACGGGTACTCCTACAATGAGCAGTTCTTC.

The chain links TRBV11-3 to TRBJ1-1; D is unresolved. CDR1 and CDR2 (germline): SGHNT, YENEEA. This CDR3 has 13 amino acids. Deletions cut 3 bases from V and 1 base from J, with 6 bases between. CDR3 sequence: CASSFGRNTEAFF. In DNA, the CDR3 is TGTGCCAGCAGCTTCGGGCGGAACACTGAAGCTTTCTTT.

The V call is TRBV24-1, the J call TRBJ2-5; 7 bases line up with TRBD1. Germline CDR1 is KGHDR and CDR2 is SFDVKD. The J segment lost 7 bases and the V segment lost 0 bases, leaving 1 base of the junction unmatched. The CDR3 spans 13 residues. The CDR3: CATSDLAGGTQYF. CDR3 in DNA: TGTGCCACCAGTGATTTGGCAGGGGGGACCCAGTACTTC.